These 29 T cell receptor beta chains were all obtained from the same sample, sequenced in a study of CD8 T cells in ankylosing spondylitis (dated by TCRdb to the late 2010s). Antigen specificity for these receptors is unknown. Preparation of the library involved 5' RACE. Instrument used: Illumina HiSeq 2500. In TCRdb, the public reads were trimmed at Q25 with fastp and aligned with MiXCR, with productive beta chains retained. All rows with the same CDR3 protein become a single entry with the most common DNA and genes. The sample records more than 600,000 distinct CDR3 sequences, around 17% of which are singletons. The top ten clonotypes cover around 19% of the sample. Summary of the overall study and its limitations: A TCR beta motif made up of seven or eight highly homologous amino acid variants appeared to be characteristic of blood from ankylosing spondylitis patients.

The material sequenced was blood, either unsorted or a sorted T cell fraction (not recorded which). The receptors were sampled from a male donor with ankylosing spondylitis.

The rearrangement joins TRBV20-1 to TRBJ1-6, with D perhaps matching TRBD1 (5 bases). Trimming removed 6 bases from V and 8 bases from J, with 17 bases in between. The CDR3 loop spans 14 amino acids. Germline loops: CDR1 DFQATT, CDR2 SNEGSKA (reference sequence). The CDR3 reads CSARTTGGDSPLHF. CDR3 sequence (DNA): TGCAGTGCCCGGACAACGGGAGGAGATTCACCCCTCCACTTT.

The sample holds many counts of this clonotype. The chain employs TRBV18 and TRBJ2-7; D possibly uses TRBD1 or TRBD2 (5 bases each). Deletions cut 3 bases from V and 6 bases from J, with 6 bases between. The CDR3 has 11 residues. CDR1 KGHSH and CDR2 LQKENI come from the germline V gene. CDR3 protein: CASSPGVEQYF. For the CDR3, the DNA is TGTGCCAGCTCACCGGGGGTCGAGCAGTACTTC.

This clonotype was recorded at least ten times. The CDR3 region has the DNA TGTGCCAGCAGAAAACAGGGGTACCAAGAGACCCAGTACTTC. Translation gives CASRKQGYQETQYF. The chain uses TRBV12-3 or TRBV12-4 and TRBJ2-5; TRBD1 agrees at 7 bases. CDR3 size: 14 residues. The J segment lost 0 bases and the V segment lost 6 bases, leaving 4 bases of the junction unmatched.

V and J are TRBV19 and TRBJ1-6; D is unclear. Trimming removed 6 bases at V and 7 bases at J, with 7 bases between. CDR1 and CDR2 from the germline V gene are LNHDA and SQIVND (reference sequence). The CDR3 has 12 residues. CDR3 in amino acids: CASRTQNSPLHF. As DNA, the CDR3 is TGTGCCAGTAGGACACAGAATTCACCCCTCCACTTT.

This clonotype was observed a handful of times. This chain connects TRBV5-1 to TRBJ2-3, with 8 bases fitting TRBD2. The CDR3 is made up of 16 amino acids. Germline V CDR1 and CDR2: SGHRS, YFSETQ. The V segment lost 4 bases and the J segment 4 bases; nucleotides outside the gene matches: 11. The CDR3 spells CASSPPAGAGADTQYF. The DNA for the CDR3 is TGCGCCAGCAGCCCCCCAGCGGGAGCAGGGGCAGATACGCAGTATTTT.

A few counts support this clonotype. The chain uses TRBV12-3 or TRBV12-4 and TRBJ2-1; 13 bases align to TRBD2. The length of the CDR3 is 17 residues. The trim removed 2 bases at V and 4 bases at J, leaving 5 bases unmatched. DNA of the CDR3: TGTGCCAGCAGTTTATGGACTAGCGGGGGAGCTTACAATGAGCAGTTCTTC. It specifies CASSLWTSGGAYNEQFF.

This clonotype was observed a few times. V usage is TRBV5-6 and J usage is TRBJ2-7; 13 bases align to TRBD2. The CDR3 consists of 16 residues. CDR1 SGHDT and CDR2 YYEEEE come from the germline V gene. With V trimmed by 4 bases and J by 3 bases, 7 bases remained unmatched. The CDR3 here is CASSDRLAGGGYEQYF. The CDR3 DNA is TGTGCCAGCAGCGACCGACTAGCGGGGGGAGGCTACGAGCAGTACTTC.

CDR3 amino acids: CASSQVPWDRGQPQHF. The CDR3 DNA reads as TGCGCCAGCAGCCAAGTCCCCTGGGACAGGGGTCAGCCCCAGCATTTT. The V gene is TRBV4-1, the J gene TRBJ1-5; 10 bases map to TRBD1. The CDR3 loop spans 16 amino acids. Germline loops: CDR1 MGHRA, CDR2 YSYEKL. V lost 1 base to trimming and J lost 6 bases; unmatched junction nucleotides: 6.

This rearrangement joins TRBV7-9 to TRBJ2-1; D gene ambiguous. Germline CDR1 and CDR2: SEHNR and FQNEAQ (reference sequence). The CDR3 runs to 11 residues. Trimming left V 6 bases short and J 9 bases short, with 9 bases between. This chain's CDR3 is CASSGITEQFF. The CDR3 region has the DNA TGTGCCAGCAGTGGAATTACTGAGCAGTTCTTC.

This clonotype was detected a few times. CDR3 region: CASSYLYFRDASYEQYF. The CDR3 DNA reads TGTGCCAGCAGCTACCTATATTTCCGGGACGCCTCCTACGAGCAGTACTTC. The V call is TRBV5-5, the J call TRBJ2-7; the D call may be TRBD1 or TRBD2 (5 bases each). V lost 3 bases, J lost 0 bases, and 19 bases lay in between. This CDR3 region has 17 residues. Germline loops: CDR1 SGHKS, CDR2 YYEKEE (reference sequence). The whole variable domain, filled in from reference TRBV5-5 and TRBJ2-7, reads DAGVTQSPTHLIKTRGQQVTLRCSPISGHKSVSWYQQVLGQGPQFIFQYYEKEERGRGNFPDRFSARQFPNYSSELNVNALLLGDSALYLCASSYLYFRDASYEQYFGPGTRLTVT.

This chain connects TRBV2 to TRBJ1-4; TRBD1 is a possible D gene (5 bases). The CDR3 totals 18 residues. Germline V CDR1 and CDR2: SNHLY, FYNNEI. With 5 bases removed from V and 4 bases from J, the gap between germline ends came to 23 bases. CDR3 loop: CASSPYAYSGKLNEKLFF. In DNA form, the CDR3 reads TGTGCCAGCAGTCCATACGCCTACTCAGGGAAGCTTAATGAAAAACTGTTTTTT.

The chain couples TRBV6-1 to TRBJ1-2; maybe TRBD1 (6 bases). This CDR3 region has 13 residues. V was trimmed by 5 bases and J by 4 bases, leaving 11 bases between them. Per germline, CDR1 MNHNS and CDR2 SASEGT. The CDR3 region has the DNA TGTGCCAGCAGTCGACGGACAGCCTATGGCTACACCTTC. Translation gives CASSRRTAYGYTF.

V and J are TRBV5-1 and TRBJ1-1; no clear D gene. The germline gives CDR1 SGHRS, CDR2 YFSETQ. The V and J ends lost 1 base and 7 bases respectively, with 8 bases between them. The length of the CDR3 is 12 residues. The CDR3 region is CASSLYLGEAFF. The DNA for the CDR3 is TGCGCCAGCAGCTTGTACCTTGGTGAAGCTTTCTTT.

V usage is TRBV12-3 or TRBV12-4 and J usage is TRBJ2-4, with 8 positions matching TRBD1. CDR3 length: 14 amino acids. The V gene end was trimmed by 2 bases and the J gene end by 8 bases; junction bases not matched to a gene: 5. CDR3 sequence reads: CASSLPDRGHIQYF. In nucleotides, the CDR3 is TGTGCCAGCAGTTTACCCGACAGGGGACACATTCAGTACTTC.

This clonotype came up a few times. The CDR3 sequence: CSPEGGAYGYTF. CDR3 DNA sequence: TGCAGCCCCGAGGGGGGTGCCTATGGCTACACCTTC. The chain joins TRBV29-1 to TRBJ1-2, with D possibly being TRBD1 (6 bases). CDR3 size: 12 residues. V was clipped by 8 bases and J by 4 bases, with 14 bases between them. Germline V gives CDR1 SQVTM, CDR2 ANQGSEA.

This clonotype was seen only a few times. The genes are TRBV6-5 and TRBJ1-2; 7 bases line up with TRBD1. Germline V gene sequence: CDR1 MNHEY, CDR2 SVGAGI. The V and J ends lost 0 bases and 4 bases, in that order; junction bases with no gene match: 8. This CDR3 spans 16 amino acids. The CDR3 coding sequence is TGTGCCAGCAGTTACTCTTGGGACAGCTCAGTCTATGGCTACACCTTC. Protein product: CASSYSWDSSVYGYTF.

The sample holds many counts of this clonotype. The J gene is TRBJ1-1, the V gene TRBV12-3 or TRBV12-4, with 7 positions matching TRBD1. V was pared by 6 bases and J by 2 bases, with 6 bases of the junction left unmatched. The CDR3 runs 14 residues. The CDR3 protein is CASSPGQVNTEAFF. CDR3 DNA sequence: TGTGCCAGCAGCCCCGGACAGGTCAACACTGAAGCTTTCTTT.

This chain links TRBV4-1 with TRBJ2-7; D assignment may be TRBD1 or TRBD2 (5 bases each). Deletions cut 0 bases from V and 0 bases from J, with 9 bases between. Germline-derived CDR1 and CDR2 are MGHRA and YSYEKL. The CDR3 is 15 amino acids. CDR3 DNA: TGCGCCAGCAGCCAAGAGAGGGGAGACTCCTACGAGCAGTACTTC. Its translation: CASSQERGDSYEQYF.

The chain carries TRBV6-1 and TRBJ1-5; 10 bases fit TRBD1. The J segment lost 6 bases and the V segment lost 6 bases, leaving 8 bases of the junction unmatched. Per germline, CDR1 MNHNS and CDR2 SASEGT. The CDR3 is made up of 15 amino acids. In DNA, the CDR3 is TGTGCCAGCAGCCCAATAGACAGGGGGCGTCAGCCCCAGCATTTT. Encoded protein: CASSPIDRGRQPQHF.

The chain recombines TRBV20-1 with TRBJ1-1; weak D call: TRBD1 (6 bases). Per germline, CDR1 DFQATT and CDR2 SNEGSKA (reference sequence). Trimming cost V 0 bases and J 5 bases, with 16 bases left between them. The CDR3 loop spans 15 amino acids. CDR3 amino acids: CSAREVRGTGTEAFF. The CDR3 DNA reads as TGCAGTGCTAGAGAGGTTAGGGGGACGGGGACTGAAGCTTTCTTT.

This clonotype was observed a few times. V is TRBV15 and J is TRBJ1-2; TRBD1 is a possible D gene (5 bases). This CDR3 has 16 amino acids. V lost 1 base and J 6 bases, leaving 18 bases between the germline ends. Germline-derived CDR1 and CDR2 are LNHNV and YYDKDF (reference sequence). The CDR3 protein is CATSRGVGRETNGYTF. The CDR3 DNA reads TGTGCCACCAGCAGAGGCGTGGGCAGGGAAACAAATGGCTACACCTTC.

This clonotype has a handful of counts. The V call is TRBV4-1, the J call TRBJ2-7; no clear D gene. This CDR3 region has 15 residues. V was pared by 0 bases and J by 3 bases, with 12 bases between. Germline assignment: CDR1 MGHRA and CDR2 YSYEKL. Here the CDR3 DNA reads TGCGCCAGCAGCCAAGAGCGGCAAGCTCTCTACGAGCAGTACTTC. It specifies CASSQERQALYEQYF.

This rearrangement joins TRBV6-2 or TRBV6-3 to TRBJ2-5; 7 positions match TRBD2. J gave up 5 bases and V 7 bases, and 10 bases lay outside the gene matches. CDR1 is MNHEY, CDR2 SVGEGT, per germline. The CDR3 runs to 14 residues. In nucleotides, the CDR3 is TGTGCCAGCACCCATGCCGGGACTAAGGAGACCCAGTACTTC. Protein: CASTHAGTKETQYF.

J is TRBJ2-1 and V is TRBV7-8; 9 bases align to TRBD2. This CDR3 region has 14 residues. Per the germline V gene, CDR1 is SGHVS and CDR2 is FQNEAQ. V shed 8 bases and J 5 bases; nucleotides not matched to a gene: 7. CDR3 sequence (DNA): TGTGCCAGCCTTATACGACTAGCGGACAATGAGCAGTTCTTC. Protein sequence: CASLIRLADNEQFF.

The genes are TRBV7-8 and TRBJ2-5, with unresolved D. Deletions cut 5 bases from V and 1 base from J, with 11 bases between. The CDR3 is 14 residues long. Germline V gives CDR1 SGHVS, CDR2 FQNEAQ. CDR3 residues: CASSPWGTQETQYF. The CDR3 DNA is TGTGCCAGCAGCCCCTGGGGTACCCAAGAGACCCAGTACTTC.

The chain's CDR3 is CASSLDLQGGTDTQYF. CDR3 sequence (DNA): TGTGCCAGCAGCTTGGACCTCCAGGGGGGCACAGATACGCAGTATTTT. The rearrangement joins TRBV5-6 to TRBJ2-3, with 7 bases fitting TRBD1. CDR3 size: 16 residues. After removal of 0 bases from V and 1 base from J, the junction contained 5 bases not matched to a gene. Looked up from germline, CDR1 is SGHDT and CDR2 is YYEEEE.

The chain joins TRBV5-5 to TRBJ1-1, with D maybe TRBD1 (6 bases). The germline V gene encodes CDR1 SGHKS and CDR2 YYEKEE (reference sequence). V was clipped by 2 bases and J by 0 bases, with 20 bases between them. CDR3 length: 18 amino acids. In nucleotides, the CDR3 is TGTGCCAGCAGCTTATTCCTAGGACAGCTAAGCCTGAACACTGAAGCTTTCTTT. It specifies CASSLFLGQLSLNTEAFF.

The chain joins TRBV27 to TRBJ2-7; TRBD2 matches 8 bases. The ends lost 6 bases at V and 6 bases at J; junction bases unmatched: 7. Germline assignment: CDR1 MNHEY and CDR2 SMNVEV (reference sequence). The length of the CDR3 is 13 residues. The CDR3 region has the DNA TGTGCCAGCAGACTTGGACTAGCTGGCGAGCAGTACTTC. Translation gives CASRLGLAGEQYF.

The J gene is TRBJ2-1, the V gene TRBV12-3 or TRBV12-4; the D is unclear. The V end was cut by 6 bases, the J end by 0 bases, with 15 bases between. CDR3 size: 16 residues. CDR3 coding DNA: TGTGCCAGCAGCCATAATAGGGTGGGCTCCTACAATGAGCAGTTCTTC. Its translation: CASSHNRVGSYNEQFF.